This T cell receptor (beta chain) originates from a study of T cell repertoires and leukemia-associated antigens (dated by TCRdb to between 2018 and 2020). Some background on the complete study: Per sample, about 5.1 to 7 million read pairs and about 3.3 to 5.0 million effective reads were obtained, for about 15 million effective reads in total. The study aimed to identify which antigen a TCR Vbeta21 clone previously found in CML patients recognizes, using in vitro peptide stimulation of healthy T cells.

Between the V and J ends, shortened by 3 bases and 4 bases respectively, the junction contains 10 bases. Measured from the cysteine to the phenylalanine, the CDR3 is 12 residues long. The kept DNA is CDR3 alone, 36 bases in frame from the first base. The germline V gene encodes CDR1 DFQATT and CDR2 SNEGSKA (reference sequence). Results the study describes overall, beyond this receptor: The antigen specificity and function of the expanded clones were not directly tested, and further investigation of both was required. Across the four groups, there were no significant differences in the numbers of Vbeta genes (about 60), Jbeta genes (roughly 13), VDJ rearrangements, or unique CDR3s.

This clonotype was detected a few times. This clone's antigen is unknown. The input lacks base qualities; no much larger clone sits a single base away. TRIzol reagent was used to extract total RNA from the cultured T cells. 5' rapid amplification of cDNA ends (5'RACE) was the method used to amplify TCRbeta libraries from the RNA. Before sequencing, library concentration and integrity were assessed using Qubit, an Agilent instrument, and quantitative PCR. Qualified libraries were sequenced on Illumina HiSeq or MiSeq by a commercial service provider. For the original study's pipeline: MiXCR version 1.8.2 was used to identify TCR sequences in each sample. For a clone to count as qualified, its CDR3 had to be longer than four amino acids, its nucleotide length had to be in-frame, and the clone could not contain a stop codon. A read containing the complete CDR3 structure was defined as an effective read. RT-PCR with 24 Vbeta primers, GeneScan spectratyping, and Sanger sequencing were used to validate the expanded clones. The public reads were quality trimmed at Q25 with fastp and then assembled into clones with MiXCR by TCRdb, keeping productive beta chains. Each CDR3 protein gets just one entry, which takes the most common genes and DNA from the rows behind it. Clone size and V and J calls follow TCRdb, not the original study. A total of about 11,000 distinct CDR3 sequences appear in this sample, less than 45% of them only once. In total, the top ten clones hold roughly 29% of the sample.

CD3+ T cells were first rested overnight at more than 2 million cells/mL in RPMI 1640 without fetal bovine serum. Following the manufacturer's instructions, MACS immunomagnetic beads were used to pull CD3+ T cells out of the PBMCs. The receptor was derived from a female donor in good health. Sequenced sample: CD3+ T cells sorted from blood and cultured. In this chain, TRBV20-1 is recombined with TRBJ2-7; TRBD2 is possibly the D segment (6 matching bases). The DNA reads as follows: TGCAGTGCTAGTGGGACTTCTTACGAGCAGTACTTC. It encodes CSASGTSYEQYF.